This TCR beta chain was captured in a study of HIV-infected patients and healthy controls. This clonotype was seen repeatedly, ten times or more. Whole blood was used without fractionation, so all unsorted peripheral T cells were included. Alpha and beta constant-region primers primed reverse transcription of around 540 ng RNA. Using multiplexing indices, alpha and beta chain libraries were generated apart by chain-specific third strand synthesis. A single record per CDR3 protein comes from TCRdb applying MiXCR to the 5' RACE reads. The table includes 17,000 or so distinct CDR3 sequences, around 5.5% detected once. Looked up from germline, CDR1 is SGHRS and CDR2 is YFSETQ. The CDR3 is 13 amino acids. V was trimmed by 1 base and J by 2 bases, leaving 5 bases between them.

V and J are TRBV5-1 and TRBJ2-3; D is undetermined. This receptor was obtained from an adult in good health. Specimen: blood. This chain's CDR3 is CASSLTDTDTQYF. Here the CDR3 DNA reads TGCGCCAGCAGCTTGACGGACACAGATACGCAGTATTTT.